A single TCR beta chain is shown here with its context. Data came from immunoSEQ multiplex PCR; TCRdb stores just in-frame clones and leaves some out. Found here are over 10,000 clones, 70% to 90% of them singletons; the top ten hold about 10%. The data are from a study of technical replicates of blood from a handful of donors. V lost 3 bases to trimming and J lost 3 bases; unmatched junction nucleotides: 5. The germline V gene encodes CDR1 SQVTM and CDR2 ANQGSEA. This CDR3 is built from 13 residues. This chain links TRBV29-1 with TRBJ2-7; 7 nucleotides align to TRBD1. The sequencing sample was made of PBMCs. This receptor was identified in a human donor in good health. In nucleotides, the CDR3 is TGCAGCGTTGAGTCAGGACAGGACTACGAGCAGTACTTC. Residues: CSVESGQDYEQYF.